These 6 T cell receptor beta chains came from one sample sequenced in a study of blood T cell repertoires in COVID-19. The protocol was immunoSEQ multiplex PCR, while the TCRdb copy is restricted to in-frame clones and leaves out a portion. The sample holds 80,000 to 95,000 clones; about 80% are singletons and the top ten take approximately 4%. The sample comprised peripheral blood. The receptors stem from a woman aged 45-60 years with acute or convalescent COVID-19.

The count of this clone is one. J is TRBJ1-5 and V is TRBV15; a weak D match, TRBD1 (5 bases). The germline V gene has CDR1 LNHNV and CDR2 YYDKDF (reference sequence). This CDR3 is 18 amino acids long. Trimming left V 0 bases short and J 2 bases short, with 17 bases between. The CDR3 is CATSRDWVGTGGNQPQHF. CDR3 DNA: TGTGCCACCAGCAGAGATTGGGTCGGGACGGGAGGCAATCAGCCCCAGCATTTT. Full variable domain (remainder filled in from reference TRBV15 and TRBJ1-5): DAMVIQNPRYQVTQFGKPVTLSCSQTLNHNVMYWYQQKSSQAPKLLFHYYDKDFNNEADTPDNFQSRRPNTSFCFLDIRSPGLGDTAMYLCATSRDWVGTGGNQPQHFGDGTRLSIL.

This chain connects TRBV9 to TRBJ1-1; TRBD1 matches at 11 bases. The CDR3 loop spans 16 amino acids. Germline assignment: CDR1 SGDLS and CDR2 YYNGEE. V lost 0 bases and J lost 2; bases outside the gene matches: 3. CDR3 residues: CASSVGTGGVNTEAFF. The CDR3 DNA reads as TGTGCCAGCAGCGTAGGGACAGGGGGCGTCAACACTGAAGCTTTCTTT. Based on the CDR3 plus reference TRBV9 and TRBJ1-1, the full variable domain is DSGVTQTPKHLITATGQRVTLRCSPRSGDLSVYWYQQSLDQGLQFLIQYYNGEERAKGNILERFSAQQFPDLHSELNLSSLELGDSALYFCASSVGTGGVNTEAFFGQGTRLTVV.

The gene calls are TRBV12-5 and TRBJ2-1, with D perhaps matching TRBD1 (6 bases). Trimming stripped 5 bases from V and 10 bases from J, with 15 bases between. In germline, CDR1 is LGHNT, CDR2 FRNRAP. The CDR3 has 13 amino acids. In nucleotides, the CDR3 is TGTGCTAGTGGTACGGAGACCGGGACAGAGCAGTTCTTC. Amino acids: CASGTETGTEQFF.

This clone appeared once. The rearrangement links TRBV4-2 to TRBJ2-5; D is perhaps TRBD2 (6 bases). Germline V gene lookup returns CDR1 LGHNA and CDR2 YNFKEQ. V was trimmed by 0 bases and J by 0 bases, leaving 14 bases between them. This CDR3 has 17 amino acids. CDR3 sequence reads: CASSQDVVAVYQETQYF. The CDR3 DNA sequence: TGTGCCAGCAGCCAAGATGTGGTAGCGGTGTACCAAGAGACCCAGTACTTC.

The chain has TRBV4-2 and TRBJ1-1; perhaps TRBD1 as D (5 bases). Germline V gene lookup returns CDR1 LGHNA and CDR2 YNFKEQ. The CDR3 length is 18 residues. V dropped 0 bases and J dropped 3 bases, with 20 bases sitting between them. The CDR3 DNA reads TGTGCCAGCAGCCAAGATCCCGGCAGGGCCGATACGGACACTGAAGCTTTCTTT. Encoded protein: CASSQDPGRADTDTEAFF.

CDR3 sequence (DNA): TGCGCCAGCAGCCAACATACAGGGGGCAACAATGAGCAGTTCTTC. Its protein is CASSQHTGGNNEQFF. The genes are TRBV4-1 and TRBJ2-1, with 9 bases matching TRBD1. The junction had 4 bases not matched to a gene; V was cut back by 2 bases and J by 5 bases. CDR1 is MGHRA and CDR2 is YSYEKL in the germline V gene. CDR3 length: 15 amino acids.